A single sample gave rise to the 31 T cell receptor beta chains below, sequenced in a study of T-cell memory formation after mild COVID-19. TCRdb analysed the 5' RACE reads with MiXCR anew, one entry per CDR3 protein. This table holds around 320,000 distinct CDR3 sequences, around 30% found once. The sequenced sample was PBMCs or a T cell subset sorted from them (not recorded which). These receptor sequences come from an adult woman who had mild COVID-19 (a few samples of this study predate the infection). Cell type and time point are not known.

The genes are TRBV29-1 and TRBJ1-2, with 7 bases matching TRBD1. This CDR3 has 14 amino acids. CDR1 SQVTM and CDR2 ANQGSEA come from the germline V gene. Trimming at V came to 1 base and at J to 14 bases, leaving 16 bases not matched to a gene. CDR3 nucleotides: TGCAGCGTTGAAGGGTCCGACAGGGCCCTCACGGGTACCTTC. Its protein is CSVEGSDRALTGTF.

This chain joins TRBV7-3 and TRBJ1-2; 7 positions agree with TRBD1. Looked up from germline, CDR1 is SGHTA and CDR2 is FQGTGA. CDR3 length: 12 amino acids. Trimming took 6 bases from V and 7 from J; bases not matched to a gene: 5. CDR3 DNA: TGTGCCAGCAGTCTAGGGGGCATTGGCTACACCTTC. Translation gives CASSLGGIGYTF.

The chain employs TRBV4-1 and TRBJ2-1; TRBD2 matches 8 bases. The CDR3 is 13 residues long. Germline lookup yields CDR1 MGHRA and CDR2 YSYEKL. Germline trimming cut 8 bases from V and 5 bases from J; bases unmatched to any gene: 5. The CDR3 here is CASDGLADNEQFF. The CDR3 nucleotides read TGCGCCAGCGACGGACTAGCCGACAATGAGCAGTTCTTC.

The rearrangement joins TRBV30 to TRBJ2-1; D unclear. CDR3 length equals 11 residues. Trimming cost V 0 bases and J 7 bases, with 4 bases left between them. Germline V gene lookup returns CDR1 GTSNPN and CDR2 SVGIG (reference sequence). CDR3 DNA sequence: TGTGCCTGGAGTGTTTTAAATGAGCAGTTCTTC. It codes for CAWSVLNEQFF.

The V call is TRBV4-1, the J call TRBJ2-7; 10 nucleotides align to TRBD2. The CDR3 runs to 15 residues. The V segment lost 3 bases and the J segment 6 bases; nucleotides outside the gene matches: 8. Germline CDR1 MGHRA, CDR2 YSYEKL. The CDR3 spells CASSHAGLAESEQYF. The CDR3 DNA sequence: TGCGCCAGCAGCCACGCTGGACTAGCGGAGTCCGAGCAGTACTTC.

A few counts support this clonotype. The genes are TRBV7-6 and TRBJ2-1, with 10 bases fitting TRBD2. Trimming at V came to 5 bases and at J to 4 bases, leaving 14 bases not matched to a gene. CDR3 length equals 18 residues. Germline V gene data show CDR1 as SGHVS and CDR2 as FNYEAQ. CDR3 loop: CASSLYLAGGSPYNEQFF. For the CDR3, the DNA is TGTGCCAGCAGCCTCTACTTAGCGGGAGGTTCCCCTTACAATGAGCAGTTCTTC.

A few counts support this clonotype. This chain uses TRBV29-1 with TRBJ2-7; 9 bases agree with TRBD2. The CDR3 runs 14 residues. With 4 bases clipped from V and 4 bases from J, the junction kept 8 bases outside the gene matches. CDR1 is SQVTM, CDR2 ANQGSEA, per germline. CDR3 bases: TGCAGCGTTGCCTCAGCGGGGGGTCTGTACGAGCAGTACTTC. Translation: CSVASAGGLYEQYF.

The V and J genes are TRBV10-2 and TRBJ2-7; TRBD2 matches 12 bases. This CDR3 is 14 amino acids long. V trimming: 6 bases; J trimming: 5 bases; junction bases outside the gene matches: 5. CDR1 and CDR2 (germline): WSHSY, SAAADI. This chain's CDR3 is CASRSTSGGDEQYF. CDR3 bases: TGCGCCAGCAGATCGACTAGCGGGGGCGACGAGCAGTACTTC.

This sequence joins TRBV6-1 and TRBJ1-1, with D possibly matching TRBD1 (6 bases). Trimming shortened V by 3 bases and J by 10 bases, and 18 bases separated the two germline ends. The CDR3 has 14 amino acids. Germline CDR1 is MNHNS and CDR2 is SASEGT. The CDR3 protein is CASSERQVVEGAFF. Written as DNA, the CDR3 is TGTGCCAGCAGTGAGAGACAGGTGGTGGAGGGAGCTTTCTTT.

The sample holds a few counts of this clonotype. The chain is built from TRBV12-3 or TRBV12-4 and TRBJ2-7, with TRBD2 matching 11 bases. The CDR3 covers 15 residues. V trimming: 4 bases; J trimming: 5 bases; junction bases outside the gene matches: 7. The CDR3 spells CASSSRLAGRHEQYF. The CDR3 nucleotides read TGTGCCAGCAGTTCCCGACTAGCGGGACGTCACGAGCAGTACTTC.

J is TRBJ2-3 and V is TRBV6-5; 9 positions agree with TRBD2. The CDR3 is 18 residues long. Germline V gene data show CDR1 as MNHEY and CDR2 as SVGAGI. V was pared by 5 bases and J by 0 bases, with 12 bases of the junction left unmatched. In DNA form, the CDR3 reads TGTGCCAGCAGTCCCGCGGGAGGGCACCTCTCGAGCACAGATACGCAGTATTTT. Its protein product is CASSPAGGHLSSTDTQYF.

This clonotype was picked up a small number of times. V is TRBV6-2 or TRBV6-3 and J is TRBJ1-5; D call uncertain. Germline assignment: CDR1 MNHEY and CDR2 SVGEGT. The V and J ends lost 2 bases and 11 bases respectively, with 7 bases between them. The CDR3 has 11 residues. CDR3 coding DNA: TGTGCCAGCAGTTACGGGCCAACCCAGCATTTT. It specifies CASSYGPTQHF.

This sequence joins TRBV7-9 and TRBJ2-7; D is ambiguous. V shed 3 bases and J shed 6 bases, with 6 bases lying between them. Germline values: CDR1 SEHNR, CDR2 FQNEAQ (reference sequence). This CDR3 is built from 11 residues. The CDR3 coding sequence is TGTGCCAGCAGCTTCGTGGCCGAGCAGTACTTC. This encodes CASSFVAEQYF.

The chain recombines TRBV21-1 with TRBJ1-3. TRBV21-1 is flagged as a pseudogene. The CDR3 sequence is 17 residues long. The CDR3 is CASSKSGTANSGNTIYF. The CDR3 DNA reads TGTGCCAGCAGCAAGAGTGGGACGGCAAACTCTGGAAACACCATATATTTT.

The CDR3: CASSSRTGGLLSYNEQFF. In DNA, the CDR3 is TGCGCCAGCAGCTCGCGGACAGGGGGCCTACTATCCTACAATGAGCAGTTCTTC. The V and J genes are TRBV5-1 and TRBJ2-1; 11 positions agree with TRBD1. The germline V gene encodes CDR1 SGHRS and CDR2 YFSETQ. V was clipped by 3 bases and J by 1 base; unmatched bases: 9. This CDR3 spans 18 amino acids.

The J gene is TRBJ1-2, the V gene TRBV7-9; tentative D call: TRBD1 (5 bases). This CDR3 is 15 amino acids long. Germline V gives CDR1 SEHNR, CDR2 FQNEAQ (reference sequence). With 1 base removed from V and 8 bases from J, the gap between germline ends came to 17 bases. This CDR3 reads CASSLGGTRPKGYTF. For the CDR3, the DNA is TGTGCCAGCAGCTTAGGGGGGACGCGACCCAAGGGCTACACCTTC.

This clonotype was counted between two and nine times. This chain links TRBV7-2 with TRBJ2-3; D may be TRBD1 (7 bases). The V gene's germline CDR1 is SGHTA and CDR2 FQGNSA. The CDR3 is 15 amino acids. Trimming stripped 4 bases from V and 2 bases from J, with 13 bases between. Here the CDR3 DNA reads TGTGCCAGCAGCTCGGGGGACAGCGCCACAGATACGCAGTATTTT. Translating gives CASSSGDSATDTQYF.

This clonotype has a handful of counts. J is TRBJ1-1 and V is TRBV24-1, with 9 nucleotides matching TRBD1. The CDR3 sequence is 18 residues long. Germline V CDR1 and CDR2: KGHDR, SFDVKD. The ends lost 3 bases at V and 3 bases at J; junction bases unmatched: 13. CDR3 sequence reads: CATSDLGDRARGDTEAFF. Written as DNA, the CDR3 is TGTGCCACCAGTGATCTGGGGGACAGGGCAAGAGGGGACACTGAAGCTTTCTTT.

The chain joins TRBV12-3 or TRBV12-4 to TRBJ2-1; a possible D gene is TRBD1 (6 bases). The CDR3 is 12 amino acids. The V end was cut by 6 bases, the J end by 13 bases, with 16 bases between. For the CDR3, the DNA is TGTGCCAGCAGGTTTGGTCCAGGGGAACAGTTCTTC. This translates into CASRFGPGEQFF.

This clonotype has just a few counts. The genes are TRBV21-1 and TRBJ1-5; the D call in the table, TRBD1, was not verified against the DNA. TRBV21-1 is recorded as a pseudogene. The CDR3 covers 16 residues. The CDR3 DNA reads TGTGCCAGCAGCAAAGTTTCAAGGGGCGGAGGGCAGCCCCAGCATTTT. It specifies CASSKVSRGGGQPQHF.

This clonotype was observed a handful of times. J is TRBJ1-5 and V is TRBV29-1; TRBD1 might be the D (6 bases). V was clipped by 4 bases and J by 7 bases, with 17 bases between them. Germline lookup yields CDR1 SQVTM and CDR2 ANQGSEA. The CDR3 consists of 14 residues. The CDR3 is CSVAGEQGGQPQHF. The CDR3 DNA sequence: TGCAGCGTTGCAGGGGAACAGGGAGGACAGCCCCAGCATTTT.

This chain links TRBV5-1 with TRBJ2-5, with a possible D match to TRBD2 (6 bases). Germline V gene sequence: CDR1 SGHRS, CDR2 YFSETQ. The CDR3 sequence is 16 residues long. The V gene lost 4 bases and the J gene lost 2 bases, with 18 bases spanning the gap. The CDR3 protein is CASSTGVGRRQETQYF. The CDR3 DNA follows: TGCGCCAGCAGCACGGGGGTCGGACGGCGACAAGAGACCCAGTACTTC.

The gene calls are TRBV3-1 and TRBJ2-1; D is unclear. Germline assignment: CDR1 LGHDT and CDR2 YNNKEL (reference sequence). Trimming removed 0 bases from V and 10 bases from J, with 13 bases in between. This CDR3 contains 14 residues. CDR3 in DNA: TGTGCCAGCAGCCAAGAAGACGTGGGCTGGGAGCAGTTCTTC. Its translation: CASSQEDVGWEQFF.

In its sample, this clonotype was seen many times. V usage is TRBV6-1 and J usage is TRBJ2-3; 13 nucleotides line up with TRBD2. The CDR3 covers 15 residues. CDR1 is MNHNS and CDR2 is SASEGT in the germline V gene. Unmatched junction bases numbered 4, after V lost 6 bases and J lost 4 bases. CDR3 sequence: CASSSLAGGPDTQYF. The DNA of the CDR3 is TGTGCCAGCAGCTCACTAGCGGGGGGGCCAGATACGCAGTATTTT.

The chain employs TRBV12-3 or TRBV12-4 and TRBJ2-7; the D is unclear. Trimming removed 4 bases at V and 2 bases at J, with 12 bases between. CDR3 length equals 14 residues. The CDR3 here is CASSYVGMTYEQYF. CDR3 nucleotides: TGTGCCAGCAGTTACGTGGGAATGACCTACGAGCAGTACTTC.

V and J are TRBV6-5 and TRBJ2-1, with 10 positions matching TRBD1. Unmatched junction bases numbered 6, after V lost 4 bases and J lost 6 bases. The germline gives CDR1 MNHEY, CDR2 SVGAGI. The CDR3 runs 15 residues. CDR3 sequence: CASSSDRGLVNEQFF. CDR3 nucleotide sequence: TGTGCCAGCAGTTCCGACAGGGGGCTGGTCAATGAGCAGTTCTTC.

The chain links TRBV9 to TRBJ2-1, with TRBD2 as a possible D gene (6 bases). The CDR3 length is 14 residues. Trimming stripped 4 bases from V and 3 bases from J, with 11 bases between. The germline V gene has CDR1 SGDLS and CDR2 YYNGEE. The DNA of the CDR3 is TGTGCCAGCAGCCCTACTAGCAGCTACAATGAGCAGTTCTTC. It translates to CASSPTSSYNEQFF. The full variable domain, completed using reference TRBV9 and TRBJ2-1, is DSGVTQTPKHLITATGQRVTLRCSPRSGDLSVYWYQQSLDQGLQFLIQYYNGEERAKGNILERFSAQQFPDLHSELNLSSLELGDSALYFCASSPTSSYNEQFFGPGTRLTVL.

V and J are TRBV3-1 and TRBJ2-1; D remains ambiguous. This CDR3 is 13 amino acids long. Trimming pared 1 base from V and 7 bases from J, leaving 8 bases between. The germline V gene has CDR1 LGHDT and CDR2 YNNKEL (reference sequence). CDR3 region: CASSQASLNEQFF. The CDR3 nucleotides read TGTGCCAGCAGCCAAGCGTCCCTGAATGAGCAGTTCTTC.

This clonotype has a handful of counts. The chain recombines TRBV15 with TRBJ2-1, with D uncertain. The V and J ends lost 8 bases and 3 bases respectively, with 11 bases between them. This CDR3 has 13 amino acids. Germline-derived CDR1 and CDR2 are LNHNV and YYDKDF (reference sequence). The CDR3: CATAPVLYNEQFF. CDR3 nucleotide sequence: TGTGCCACCGCCCCGGTCCTCTACAATGAGCAGTTCTTC.

This clonotype came up many times. The gene calls are TRBV12-3 or TRBV12-4 and TRBJ2-5; 10 bases map to TRBD2. After removal of 3 bases from V and 0 bases from J, the junction contained 7 bases not matched to a gene. This CDR3 is 17 amino acids long. Written as DNA, the CDR3 is TGTGCCAGCAGTTTTCCCCTAGCGGGGGCCTACCAAGAGACCCAGTACTTC. This codes for CASSFPLAGAYQETQYF.

This clonotype was observed a handful of times. The V call is TRBV7-2, the J call TRBJ2-7; the D gene is possibly TRBD2 (6 bases). The length of the CDR3 is 15 residues. Germline CDR1 is SGHTA and CDR2 is FQGNSA. Trimming removed 10 bases from V and 2 bases from J, with 21 bases in between. In DNA form, the CDR3 reads TGTGCCACCCCGCCCCGCCTGGGGGAGGCCTACGAGCAGTACTTC. Protein product: CATPPRLGEAYEQYF.